This is a list of T cell receptor beta chains from one sample in a study of T cells after yellow fever vaccination. MiXCR was run by TCRdb on the 5' RACE reads, yielding one entry per CDR3 protein. Of nearly 350,000 distinct CDR3 sequences in the sample, roughly 8.6% were seen once. The material sequenced was PBMCs, taken roughly 46 days after the first yellow fever vaccination. The receptors stem from a man younger than 35 who received the YFV17D yellow fever vaccine. Each CDR3 is given with its conserved first and last residue. D genes are given only for firm matches. Expanded clones get a size class; other rows say once, few or many, or leave the size out.

>TRBJ2-7|TRBV5-4|few|.
TGTGCCAGCAGCTTGGACCAGGTTACCTACGAGCAGTACTTC
CASSLDQVTYEQYF
>TRBJ1-1|TRBV5-1|few|.
TGCGCCAGCAGCCCAGGAGGGAGGGAAGCTTTCTTT
CASSPGGREAFF
>TRBJ2-1|TRBV12-3/TRBV12-4|few|TRBD2
TGTGCCAGCAGTTTAGCGCTAAGCGGGGGGGCGGATGAGCAGTTCTTC
CASSLALSGGADEQFF
>TRBJ1-1|TRBV6-1|few|.
TGTGCCAGCAGCGAAAAGGCCGGCAAGAACACTGAAGCTTTCTTT
CASSEKAGKNTEAFF
>TRBJ1-2|TRBV4-1|few|TRBD1
TGCGCCAGCAGCCAAGAACAGGGGGCACCTGGCTACACCTTC
CASSQEQGAPGYTF
>TRBJ1-2|TRBV29-1|.|.
TGCAGCGCCCTCCACCGGGGGAGTAGCACCTTC
CSALHRGSSTF
>TRBJ2-1|TRBV7-2|many|.
TGTGCCAGCAGCCCCCGGCAGGGATGGTATGAGCAGTTCTTC
CASSPRQGWYEQFF
>TRBJ2-3|TRBV5-1|few|TRBD2
TGCGCCAGCAGCCTCAACTTAGCGGGGGGCCAGTCGAGCACAGATACGCAGTATTTT
CASSLNLAGGQSSTDTQYF
>TRBJ2-3|TRBV12-3/TRBV12-4|few|TRBD2
TGTGCCAGCAGTTTCTACGGGGGGGACCACACAGATACGCAGTATTTT
CASSFYGGDHTDTQYF
>TRBJ2-2|TRBV12-3/TRBV12-4|.|TRBD1
TGTGCCAGCAACCCGACAGGGGGCTTCACCGGGGAGCTGTTTTTT
CASNPTGGFTGELFF
>TRBJ1-6|TRBV15|once|.
TGTGCCACCAGCAGAGGACAGAGTTCACCCCTCCACTTT
CATSRGQSSPLHF
>TRBJ2-5|TRBV6-5|.|TRBD2
TGTGCCAGCAGTTACCACAGTACCGGGGGGGTCCAAGAGACCCAGTACTTC
CASSYHSTGGVQETQYF
>TRBJ2-1|TRBV27|.|TRBD2
TGTGCCAGCAGTCCTGGACTAGCGGGGGGGCTTTCTGAGCAGTTCTTC
CASSPGLAGGLSEQFF
>TRBJ1-2|TRBV6-5|.|.
TGTGCCAGCAGTTACCTGGACGGAGCTAACTATGGCTACACCTTC
CASSYLDGANYGYTF
>TRBJ1-2|TRBV7-2|few|.
TGTGCCAGCAGCTTACGGTCCCAGCTCCTTAACTATGGCTACACCTTC
CASSLRSQLLNYGYTF
>TRBJ1-1|TRBV27|few|.
TGTGCCAGCAGTCCTCTATCGAACACTGAAGCTTTCTTT
CASSPLSNTEAFF
>TRBJ1-2|TRBV3-1|few|.
TGTGCCAGCAGCCAAGGGTCTGGCTACACCTTC
CASSQGSGYTF
>TRBJ2-2|TRBV6-2/TRBV6-3|few|TRBD1
TGTGCCAGCAGTCCCCGACAGGGTCCGAACACCGGGGAGCTGTTTTTT
CASSPRQGPNTGELFF
>TRBJ2-5|TRBV27|few|.
TGTGCCAGCAGTTTTACCGGCGGGGTGGAGACCCAGTACTTC
CASSFTGGVETQYF
>TRBJ2-3|TRBV19|.|.
TGTGCCAGGATAATGAGGGCTAGCACAGATACGCAGTATTTT
CARIMRASTDTQYF
>TRBJ1-1|TRBV7-2|few|.
TGTGCCAGCAGCTTAATGCAAAGGAACACTGAAGCTTTCTTT
CASSLMQRNTEAFF
>TRBJ2-3|TRBV7-2|.|.
TGTGCCAGCAGCCCCCCAACGGGGTTGGAGCAGTATTTT
CASSPPTGLEQYF
>TRBJ2-1|TRBV12-3/TRBV12-4|many|.
TGTGCCAGCAGTCTCCAAATCAATGAGCAGTTCTTC
CASSLQINEQFF
>TRBJ2-3|TRBV6-2/TRBV6-3|.|.
TGTGCCAGCACAGGGGAGGCAGATACGCAGTATTTT
CASTGEADTQYF
>TRBJ2-3|TRBV4-2|few|.
TGTGCCAGCAGCCAATCGCTTAGGGACGTCACAGATACGCAGTATTTT
CASSQSLRDVTDTQYF
>TRBJ2-4|TRBV20-1|few|.
TGCAGTGCTGCCCGAACTTACGGAAACATTCAGTACTTC
CSAARTYGNIQYF
>TRBJ2-1|TRBV7-2|.|TRBD2
TGTGCCAGCAGCTTAAATGGACTAGCGGGGGAGGGTCAGTTCTTC
CASSLNGLAGEGQFF
>TRBJ1-5|TRBV15|.|TRBD1
TGTGCCACCGGCGACAGGGCCTACAATCAGCCCCAGCATTTT
CATGDRAYNQPQHF
>TRBJ1-5|TRBV6-2/TRBV6-3|few|TRBD1
TGTGCCAGCAGCCCCTGGACAGGGGGGAATCAGCCCCAGCATTTT
CASSPWTGGNQPQHF
>TRBJ1-2|TRBV20-1|many|.
TGCAGTACTTTACGACAGGCGCCCTATGGCTACACCTTC
CSTLRQAPYGYTF
>TRBJ2-5|TRBV20-1|.|TRBD2
TGCAGTGCAGAAGCGGGGGGAATAGGGACCCAGTACTTC
CSAEAGGIGTQYF
>TRBJ2-3|TRBV18|few|TRBD1
TGTGCCAGCTCACCATCCGGGACAGGGGTTTCAGATACGCAGTATTTT
CASSPSGTGVSDTQYF
>TRBJ2-1|TRBV6-2/TRBV6-3|few|TRBD2
TGTGCCAGCAGTCAAGCGGGGGCGGCGTTCTTC
CASSQAGAAFF
>TRBJ1-5|TRBV6-2/TRBV6-3|few|TRBD1
TGTGCCAGCAGTTACTCGATTGAGACAGGGGCCAATCAGCCCCAGCATTTT
CASSYSIETGANQPQHF
>TRBJ2-5|TRBV23-1|many|.
TGCGCCAGCAGTCAATTGGGGGGCTTAGAGACCCAGTACTTC
CASSQLGGLETQYF
>TRBJ1-5|TRBV7-9|few|.
TGTGCCAGCAGCTTAACCGGGCCTACCGTGGCCCAGCATTTT
CASSLTGPTVAQHF
>TRBJ1-2|TRBV27|few|.
TGTGCCAGCAGTTTATCGGGACACCAGGACTCACTATATGGCTACACCTTC
CASSLSGHQDSLYGYTF
>TRBJ2-3|TRBV5-1|many|.
TGCGCCAGCAGCCCCCTGGGGGCTAGCACAGATACGCAGTATTTT
CASSPLGASTDTQYF
>TRBJ1-4|TRBV12-3/TRBV12-4|few|TRBD1
TGTGCCAGCAGTTCGAGGGGGACAGGGTTTAAAAAACTGTTTTTT
CASSSRGTGFKKLFF
>TRBJ2-3|TRBV2|few|TRBD1
TGTGCCAGCAGGCCGGGACAGGGGAGGGATACGCAGTATTTT
CASRPGQGRDTQYF
>TRBJ2-5|TRBV4-1|few|.
TGCGCCAGCAGCCAAGTTGCAGAGACCCAGTACTTC
CASSQVAETQYF
>TRBJ1-6|TRBV4-3|many|TRBD1
TGCGCCAGCAGCCAAGAGTCAAGGGACAGCGGGGTGGACTCACCCCTCCACTTT
CASSQESRDSGVDSPLHF
>TRBJ2-7|TRBV6-6|few|.
TGTGCCAGCACTTTCGGGACAATGTACGAGCAGTACTTC
CASTFGTMYEQYF
>TRBJ2-3|TRBV9|many|.
TGTGCCAGCAGCTGGGAGGGGGGAAGCACAGATACGCAGTATTTT
CASSWEGGSTDTQYF
>TRBJ2-1|TRBV10-2|.|TRBD2
TGCGCCAGCAGTGAGTCGGGACTAGCGGGCTATGAGCAGTTCTTC
CASSESGLAGYEQFF
>TRBJ1-1|TRBV5-1|.|.
TGCGCCAGCCGACCGGAAGGATTTATGAACACTGAAGCTTTCTTT
CASRPEGFMNTEAFF
>TRBJ1-5|TRBV12-3/TRBV12-4|.|TRBD1
TGTGCCAGCAGTAAAGACAGGGTCAATCAGCCCCAGCATTTT
CASSKDRVNQPQHF
>TRBJ1-2|TRBV10-3|many|TRBD1
TGTGCCATCAGTGAGCCGGGGACAGACACTTATGGCTACACCTTC
CAISEPGTDTYGYTF
>TRBJ1-2|TRBV6-5|once|TRBD1
TGTGCCAGCAGTTACCTCAGGGACAGGGTCGGCGGCTACACCTTC
CASSYLRDRVGGYTF
>TRBJ2-5|TRBV6-1|few|TRBD2
TGTGCCAGCATCCGACGGGCGGGGGAGCCTGGAGAGACCCAGTACTTC
CASIRRAGEPGETQYF
>TRBJ2-3|TRBV6-1|.|.
TGTGCCACCCAGAGACGTTTGCATAGCGATACGCAGTATTTT
CATQRRLHSDTQYF
>TRBJ2-3|TRBV11-2|few|.
TGTGCCAGCAGCTTAGGGTCTAGCTTGAGCACAGATACGCAGTATTTT
CASSLGSSLSTDTQYF
>TRBJ1-1|TRBV4-3|.|.
TGCGCCAGCAGCCAAGAATGGGCACGCATGAACACTGAAGCTTTCTTT
CASSQEWARMNTEAFF
>TRBJ1-5|TRBV19|few|TRBD1
TGTGCCAGTACAACCGACAGGGGACGTAGTCAGCCCCAGCATTTT
CASTTDRGRSQPQHF
>TRBJ2-2|TRBV7-2|few|TRBD2
TGTGCCAGCAGCTCCCGCGGGGGGACCGGGGAGCTGTTTTTT
CASSSRGGTGELFF
>TRBJ1-5|TRBV7-3|.|.
TGTGCCAGCAGCATGGGTCCCAATCAGCCCCAGCATTTT
CASSMGPNQPQHF